This T cell receptor beta chain was found in a study of identical twins. Study results and limitations: For out-of-frame alpha sequences shared by twins, low generation probability was in excess. Its conclusions, products of cross-sectional statistical analysis, did not come from following the same donors.

The ends were cut back, 5 bases at V and 4 bases at J, with 18 bases in the middle. CDR3 size: 14 residues. Per the germline V gene, CDR1 is DFQATT and CDR2 is SNEGSKA (reference sequence). TCRdb re-called the 5' RACE reads with MiXCR, one entry per CDR3 protein. This sample has 450,000 or so distinct CDR3 sequences, with 14% found just once. Turning to this clonotype: No antigen is known for it.

The data also belong to a second study, concerning yellow fever vaccine responses in identical twins.

Source material: CD4+ T cells sorted from blood. The sequence derives from a woman between 18 and 29 years old in good health. This chain links TRBV20-1 with TRBJ2-7; D remains ambiguous. CDR3 sequence: CSALKLRFQYEQYF. The CDR3 DNA follows: TGCAGTGCTTTAAAACTACGGTTTCAGTACGAGCAGTACTTC.